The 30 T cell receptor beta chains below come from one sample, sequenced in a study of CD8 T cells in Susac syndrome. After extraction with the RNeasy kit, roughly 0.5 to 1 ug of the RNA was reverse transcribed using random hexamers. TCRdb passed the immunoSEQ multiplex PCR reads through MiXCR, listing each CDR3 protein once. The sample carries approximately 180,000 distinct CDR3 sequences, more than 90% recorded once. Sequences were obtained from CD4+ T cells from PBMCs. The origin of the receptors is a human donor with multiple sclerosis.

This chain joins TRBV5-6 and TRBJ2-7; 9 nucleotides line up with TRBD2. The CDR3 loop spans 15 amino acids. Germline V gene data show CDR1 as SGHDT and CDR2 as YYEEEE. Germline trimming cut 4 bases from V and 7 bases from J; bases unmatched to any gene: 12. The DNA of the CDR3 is TGTGCCAGCAGCGCGGGGGGGTCTCCCCCGGGGGAGCAGTACTTC. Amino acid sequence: CASSAGGSPPGEQYF. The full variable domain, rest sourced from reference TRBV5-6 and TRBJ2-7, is DAGVTQSPTHLIKTRGQQVTLRCSPKSGHDTVSWYQQALGQGPQFIFQYYEEEERQRGNFPDRFSGHQFPNYSSELNVNALLLGDSALYLCASSAGGSPPGEQYFGPGTRLTVT.

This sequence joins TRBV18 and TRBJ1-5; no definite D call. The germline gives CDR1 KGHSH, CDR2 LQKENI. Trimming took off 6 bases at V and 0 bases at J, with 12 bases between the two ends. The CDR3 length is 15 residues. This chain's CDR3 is CASSPRGNSNQPQHF. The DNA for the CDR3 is TGTGCCAGCTCCCCTCGGGGTAATAGCAATCAGCCCCAGCATTTT.

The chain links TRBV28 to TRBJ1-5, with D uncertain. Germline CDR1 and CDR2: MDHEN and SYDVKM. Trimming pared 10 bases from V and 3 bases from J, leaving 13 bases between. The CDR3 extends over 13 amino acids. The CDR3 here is CATLGSFNQPQHF. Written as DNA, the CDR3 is TGTGCCACGCTAGGGTCCTTCAATCAGCCCCAGCATTTT.

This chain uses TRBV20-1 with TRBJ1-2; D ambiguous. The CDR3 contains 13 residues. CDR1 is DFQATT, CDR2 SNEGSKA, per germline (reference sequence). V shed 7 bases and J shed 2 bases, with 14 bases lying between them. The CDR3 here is CSGSDGSNYGYTF. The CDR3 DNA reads TGCAGTGGCAGCGACGGGTCGAACTATGGCTACACCTTC.

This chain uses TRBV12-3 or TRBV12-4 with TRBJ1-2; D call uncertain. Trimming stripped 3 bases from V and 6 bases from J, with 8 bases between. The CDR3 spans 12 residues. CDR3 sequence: CASSLNRDGYTF. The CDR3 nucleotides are TGTGCCAGCAGTTTGAATCGGGATGGCTACACCTTC.

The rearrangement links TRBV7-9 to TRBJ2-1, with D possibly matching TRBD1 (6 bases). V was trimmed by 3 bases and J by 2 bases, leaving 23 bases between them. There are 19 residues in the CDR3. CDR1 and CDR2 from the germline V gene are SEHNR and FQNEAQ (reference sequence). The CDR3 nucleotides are TGTGCCAGCAGCTTTCCCTCGGGACATAGGGGGTTGACCTACAATGAGCAGTTCTTC. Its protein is CASSFPSGHRGLTYNEQFF.

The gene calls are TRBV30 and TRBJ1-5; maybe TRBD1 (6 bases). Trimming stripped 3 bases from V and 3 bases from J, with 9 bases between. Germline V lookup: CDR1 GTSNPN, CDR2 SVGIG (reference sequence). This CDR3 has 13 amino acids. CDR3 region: CAWRGGNNQPQHF. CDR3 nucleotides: TGTGCCTGGAGAGGGGGTAACAATCAGCCCCAGCATTTT.

CDR3 loop: CASSQAPGPYEQYF. The CDR3 DNA sequence: TGTGCCAGCAGCCAAGCTCCAGGGCCCTACGAGCAGTACTTC. The chain uses TRBV14 and TRBJ2-7; D might be TRBD1 (5 bases). Deletions cut 1 base from V and 2 bases from J, with 9 bases between. CDR3 length: 14 amino acids. CDR1 is SGHDN and CDR2 is FVKESK in the germline V gene.

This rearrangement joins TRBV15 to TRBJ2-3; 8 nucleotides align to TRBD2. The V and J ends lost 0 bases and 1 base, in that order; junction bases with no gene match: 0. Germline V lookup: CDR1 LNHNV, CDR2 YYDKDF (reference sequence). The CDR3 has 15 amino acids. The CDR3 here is CATSRERGGTDTQYF. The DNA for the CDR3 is TGTGCCACCAGCAGAGAGCGGGGGGGCACAGATACGCAGTATTTT.

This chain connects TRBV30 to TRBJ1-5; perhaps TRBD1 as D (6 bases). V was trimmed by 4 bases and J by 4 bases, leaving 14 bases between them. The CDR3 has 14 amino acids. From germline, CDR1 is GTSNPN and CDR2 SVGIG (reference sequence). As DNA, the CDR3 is TGTGCCTGGAACCCCAGGGGCCTGAATCAGCCCCAGCATTTT. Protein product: CAWNPRGLNQPQHF.

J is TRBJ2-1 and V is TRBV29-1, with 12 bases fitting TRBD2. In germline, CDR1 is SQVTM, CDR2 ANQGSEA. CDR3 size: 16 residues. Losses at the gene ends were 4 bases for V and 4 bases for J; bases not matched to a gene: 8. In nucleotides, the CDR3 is TGCAGCGTTGTCGGCCTAGCGGGGGGGCTGTACAATGAGCAGTTCTTC. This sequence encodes CSVVGLAGGLYNEQFF.

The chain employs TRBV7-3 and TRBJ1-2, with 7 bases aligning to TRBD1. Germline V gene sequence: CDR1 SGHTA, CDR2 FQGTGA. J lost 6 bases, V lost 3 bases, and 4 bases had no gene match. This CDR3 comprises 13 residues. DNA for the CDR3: TGTGCCAGCAGCTTCCAACAGGGGCATGGCTACACCTTC. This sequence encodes CASSFQQGHGYTF.

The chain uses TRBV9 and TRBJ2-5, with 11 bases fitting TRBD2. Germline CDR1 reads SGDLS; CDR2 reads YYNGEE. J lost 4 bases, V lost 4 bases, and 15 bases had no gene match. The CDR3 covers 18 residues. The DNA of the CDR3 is TGTGCCAGCAGCTTCCAAGCTCCGACTAGCGGGGTCAGAGAGACCCAGTACTTC. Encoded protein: CASSFQAPTSGVRETQYF.

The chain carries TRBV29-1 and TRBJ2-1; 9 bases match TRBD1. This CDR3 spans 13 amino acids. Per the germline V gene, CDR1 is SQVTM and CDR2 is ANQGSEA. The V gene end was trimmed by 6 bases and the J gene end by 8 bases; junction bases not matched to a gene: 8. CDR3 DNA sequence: TGCAGCGTCGAACACAGGGGGCTGTATGAGCAGTTCTTC. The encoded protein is CSVEHRGLYEQFF.

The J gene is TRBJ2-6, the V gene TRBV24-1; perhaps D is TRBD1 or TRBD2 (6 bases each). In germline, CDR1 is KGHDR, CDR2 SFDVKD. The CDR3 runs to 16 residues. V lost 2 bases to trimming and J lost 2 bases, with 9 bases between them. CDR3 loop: CATSDYGGTGANVLTF. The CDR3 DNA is TGTGCCACCAGTGATTACGGGGGCACTGGGGCCAACGTCCTGACTTTC.

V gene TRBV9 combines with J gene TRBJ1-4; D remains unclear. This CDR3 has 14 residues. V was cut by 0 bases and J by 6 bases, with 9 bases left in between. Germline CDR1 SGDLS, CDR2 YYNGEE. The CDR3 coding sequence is TGTGCCAGCAGCGTAGAAGCGTGGGATGAAAAACTGTTTTTT. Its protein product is CASSVEAWDEKLFF.

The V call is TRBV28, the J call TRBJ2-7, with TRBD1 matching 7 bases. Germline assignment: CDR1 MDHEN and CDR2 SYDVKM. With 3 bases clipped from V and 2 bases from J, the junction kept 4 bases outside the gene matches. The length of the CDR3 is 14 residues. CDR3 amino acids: CASSFMQGAYEQYF. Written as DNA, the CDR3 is TGTGCCAGCAGTTTTATGCAGGGGGCCTACGAGCAGTACTTC.

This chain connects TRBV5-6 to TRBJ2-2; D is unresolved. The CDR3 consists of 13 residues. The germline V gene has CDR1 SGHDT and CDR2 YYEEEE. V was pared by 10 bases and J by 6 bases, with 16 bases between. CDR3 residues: CAGSLRTAGELFF. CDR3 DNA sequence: TGTGCCGGATCCCTAAGAACGGCCGGGGAGCTGTTTTTT.

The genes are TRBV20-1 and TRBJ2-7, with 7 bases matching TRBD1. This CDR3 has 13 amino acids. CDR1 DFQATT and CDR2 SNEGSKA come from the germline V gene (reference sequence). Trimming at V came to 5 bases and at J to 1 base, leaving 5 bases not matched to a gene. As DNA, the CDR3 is TGCAGTGCTCAAGGGGACAGATCCTACGAGCAGTACTTC. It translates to CSAQGDRSYEQYF.

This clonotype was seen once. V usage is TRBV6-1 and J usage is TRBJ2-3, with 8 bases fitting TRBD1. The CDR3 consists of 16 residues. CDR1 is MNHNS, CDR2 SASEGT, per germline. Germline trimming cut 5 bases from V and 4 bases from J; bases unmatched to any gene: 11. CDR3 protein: CASSQGALPPADTQYF. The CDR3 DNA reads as TGTGCCAGCAGTCAGGGGGCCCTCCCTCCGGCAGATACGCAGTATTTT.

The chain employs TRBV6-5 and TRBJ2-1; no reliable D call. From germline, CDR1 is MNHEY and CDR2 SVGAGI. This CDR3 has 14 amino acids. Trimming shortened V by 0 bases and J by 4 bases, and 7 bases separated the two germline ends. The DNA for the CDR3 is TGTGCCAGCAGTTACTCGCCGGATTACAATGAGCAGTTCTTC. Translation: CASSYSPDYNEQFF.

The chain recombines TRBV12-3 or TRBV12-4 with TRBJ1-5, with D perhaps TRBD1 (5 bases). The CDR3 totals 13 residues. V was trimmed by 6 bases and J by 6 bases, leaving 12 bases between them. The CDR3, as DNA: TGTGCCAGCAGCCCCACAGGTGGTCAGCCCCAGCATTTT. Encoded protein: CASSPTGGQPQHF.

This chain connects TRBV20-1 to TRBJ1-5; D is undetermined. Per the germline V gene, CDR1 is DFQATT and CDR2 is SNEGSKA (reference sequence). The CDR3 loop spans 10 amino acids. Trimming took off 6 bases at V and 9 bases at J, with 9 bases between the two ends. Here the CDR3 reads CSAPFGPQHF. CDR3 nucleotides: TGCAGTGCCCCGTTCGGGCCCCAGCATTTT.

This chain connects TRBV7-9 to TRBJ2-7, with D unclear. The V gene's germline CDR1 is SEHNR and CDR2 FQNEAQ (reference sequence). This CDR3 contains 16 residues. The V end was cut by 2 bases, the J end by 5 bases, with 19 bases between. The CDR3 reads CASSLKGWESVDEQYF. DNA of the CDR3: TGTGCCAGCAGCTTAAAGGGTTGGGAATCAGTGGACGAGCAGTACTTC.

The CDR3 DNA is TGTGCCTGGAGTTCGGAGTACACTGAAGCTTTCTTT. Encoded protein: CAWSSEYTEAFF. The chain employs TRBV30 and TRBJ1-1; D uncertain. Looked up from germline, CDR1 is GTSNPN and CDR2 is SVGIG (reference sequence). With 2 bases removed from V and 3 bases from J, the gap between germline ends came to 7 bases. This CDR3 is built from 12 residues.

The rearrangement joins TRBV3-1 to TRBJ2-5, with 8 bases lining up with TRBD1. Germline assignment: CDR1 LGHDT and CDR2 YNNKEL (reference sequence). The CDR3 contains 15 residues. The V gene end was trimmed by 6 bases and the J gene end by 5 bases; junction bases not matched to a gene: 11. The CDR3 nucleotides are TGTGCCAGCAGAAGGAGGCAGGGGGCCCTGGAGACCCAGTACTTC. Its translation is CASRRRQGALETQYF.

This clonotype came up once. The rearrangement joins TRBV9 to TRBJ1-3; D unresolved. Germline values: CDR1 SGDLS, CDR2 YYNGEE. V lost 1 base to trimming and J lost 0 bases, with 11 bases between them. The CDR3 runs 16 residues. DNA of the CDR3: TGTGCCAGCAGCGTATTTGACGGGAACTCTGGAAACACCATATATTTT. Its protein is CASSVFDGNSGNTIYF.

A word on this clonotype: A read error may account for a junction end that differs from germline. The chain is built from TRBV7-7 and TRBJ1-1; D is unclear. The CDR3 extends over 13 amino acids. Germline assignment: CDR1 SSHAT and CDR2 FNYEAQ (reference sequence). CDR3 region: CASSLAPNTEAFF. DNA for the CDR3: TGTGCTAGCAGCTTAGCGCCGAACACTGAAGCTTTCTTT.

This CDR3 is CASSQEQGVYGYTF. The CDR3 coding sequence is TGCGCCAGCAGCCAAGAACAGGGAGTCTATGGCTACACCTTC. This rearrangement joins TRBV4-1 to TRBJ1-2, with D possibly matching TRBD1 (6 bases). This CDR3 has 14 amino acids. Germline loops: CDR1 MGHRA, CDR2 YSYEKL. The V and J ends lost 0 bases and 4 bases respectively, with 9 bases between them.

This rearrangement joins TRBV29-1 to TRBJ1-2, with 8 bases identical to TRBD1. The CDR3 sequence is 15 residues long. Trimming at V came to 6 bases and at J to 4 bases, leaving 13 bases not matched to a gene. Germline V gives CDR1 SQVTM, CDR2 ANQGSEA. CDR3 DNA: TGCAGCGTGGGGCGTGGGTTGGGACAGGTCTATGGCTACACCTTC. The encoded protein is CSVGRGLGQVYGYTF.